Given below is one T cell receptor (beta chain) in context. This clonotype was counted between two and nine times. There is no known antigen for this receptor. Qualities for individual bases were not recorded, and no much larger clone is one base off. V lost 11 bases and J lost 2 bases; the stretch between them is 13 bases long. Counted from cysteine to phenylalanine, this CDR3 has 13 amino acids. Only the CDR3 portion is preserved as DNA: 39 bases, with reading frame beginning at the first base. The reads were generated on an Illumina HiSeq 1500. The raw public reads went through TCRdb reprocessing: fastp at Q25, MiXCR clone calling, in-frame beta chains kept. Each entry is one CDR3 protein sequence, shown with its most common DNA and genes. For this sample there are under 450,000 distinct CDR3 sequences; roughly 34% appear just once. Approximately 12% of the sample is in the top ten clones. The sample is drawn from a study of T cell repertoires in cytomegalovirus infection (dated by TCRdb to between 2019 and 2020). As for the study more broadly: Recently identified HLA-C-restricted CMV epitopes, whose presentation resists viral immunomodulation, were targeted by peptide stimulations together with well-studied HLA-B-restricted epitopes. Because public TCR beta signatures pointed to carriage of CMV infection together with the matching HLA type, the HLA type of each donor mattered for the analysis.

What the authors observed across the whole study: In both this cohort and an independent cohort of over 350 donors, the cumulative frequency of public TCR beta family members distinguished carriers of CMV infection plus the relevant HLA type. The ex vivo response was dominated by HLA-C-restricted CMV-specific TCR beta clonotypes, which also provided the single most frequent clonotype in two of eight donors.

This specimen's treatment or condition label, interpreted: in vitro stimulation with specific CMV peptide epitopes to enrich CMV-specific T cells. The sequence is built from TRBV12-3 or TRBV12-4 and TRBJ2-1; the best D guess is TRBD1, with 5 bases matching. This sequence was found in a human donor in good health (CMV status not recorded). Some clones in this sample may be carry-over from other donors' samples. Source: cultured PBMCs, taken from culture after CMV antigen stimulation. The CDR3 region reads CAGTGPPYNEQFF. DNA sequence: TGTGCCGGCACAGGCCCTCCCTACAATGAGCAGTTCTTC.